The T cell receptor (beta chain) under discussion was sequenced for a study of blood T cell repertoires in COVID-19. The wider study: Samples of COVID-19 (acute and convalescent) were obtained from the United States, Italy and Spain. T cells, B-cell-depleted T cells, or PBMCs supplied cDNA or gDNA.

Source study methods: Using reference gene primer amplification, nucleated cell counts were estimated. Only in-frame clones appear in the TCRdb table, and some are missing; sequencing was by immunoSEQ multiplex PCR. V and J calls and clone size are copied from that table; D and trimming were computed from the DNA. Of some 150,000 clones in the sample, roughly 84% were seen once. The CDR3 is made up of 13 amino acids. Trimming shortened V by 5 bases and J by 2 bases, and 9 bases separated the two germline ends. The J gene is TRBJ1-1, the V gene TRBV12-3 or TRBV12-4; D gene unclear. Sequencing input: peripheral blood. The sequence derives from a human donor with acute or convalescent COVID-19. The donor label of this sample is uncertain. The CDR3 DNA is TGTGCCAGCAGTCGTGAAGCAAACACTGAAGCTTTCTTT. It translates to CASSREANTEAFF.